A selection of T cell receptor beta chains follows, all from one sample in a study of beta chain features in type 1 diabetes. Sequencing used immunoSEQ multiplex PCR; TCRdb keeps in-frame clones, though not all of them. This table has around 170,000 clones, less than 9.5% appearing once. The sample comprised central memory CD4+ T cells from blood. These receptors were taken from a woman under 30 in good health. The CDR3 runs from the conserved cysteine through the conserved F or W. Fields, in order: CDR3 DNA, CDR3 protein, D gene, J gene, V gene, clone size. The D gene is left open where the match is weak. The size field is filled for only some rows; it gives once, few, many or a size class.

DNA: TGTGCCAGCACGATCAGGGATGGCTACACCTTC
CDR3: CASTIRDGYTF
D: -
J: TRBJ1-2
V: TRBV6-1
size: -

DNA: TGTGCCAGCAGCTTGTATAGAGGGGGGGACTCCGACGAGCAGTACTTC
CDR3: CASSLYRGGDSDEQYF
D: -
J: TRBJ2-7
V: TRBV5-4
size: -

DNA: TGCGCCAGCAGCCAAGAAGCTTGGGAGCGCAACGAGCAGTACTTC
CDR3: CASSQEAWERNEQYF
D: -
J: TRBJ2-7
V: TRBV4-3
size: -

DNA: TGCGCCAGCAGCTTGACAGGGGGCAATCAGCCCCAGCATTTT
CDR3: CASSLTGGNQPQHF
D: TRBD1
J: TRBJ1-5
V: TRBV5-1
size: few

DNA: TGTGCCAGCAGCCCCAGTGTGACAGGGGGCGCCTACTATGGCTACACCTTC
CDR3: CASSPSVTGGAYYGYTF
D: TRBD1
J: TRBJ1-2
V: TRBV11-2
size: -

DNA: TGTGCCTGGAGTACTACCGGGACAGTGACTTACGAGCAGTACTTC
CDR3: CAWSTTGTVTYEQYF
D: TRBD1
J: TRBJ2-7
V: TRBV30
size: -

DNA: TGTGCCAGCAGCCAAGATCAGACAGGGGATGGCTACACCTTC
CDR3: CASSQDQTGDGYTF
D: TRBD1
J: TRBJ1-2
V: TRBV4-2
size: -

DNA: TGTGCCAGCAGCCCCGGAGTGATTAGCAATCAGCCCCAGCATTTT
CDR3: CASSPGVISNQPQHF
D: -
J: TRBJ1-5
V: TRBV7-2
size: few

DNA: TGTGCCAGCAGTGAACAGGGGGCTGGAAACACCATATATTTT
CDR3: CASSEQGAGNTIYF
D: TRBD1
J: TRBJ1-3
V: TRBV2
size: -

DNA: TGTGCCAGCTCACCATTATCTAGCACAGATACGCAGTATTTT
CDR3: CASSPLSSTDTQYF
D: -
J: TRBJ2-3
V: TRBV18
size: -

DNA: TGTGCCAGCAGCTTGTTTGAACTGACCGGGGAGCTGTTTTTT
CDR3: CASSLFELTGELFF
D: -
J: TRBJ2-2
V: TRBV5-4
size: few

DNA: TGTGCCAGCAGCCCGACTAGCCAAGAGACCCAGTACTTC
CDR3: CASSPTSQETQYF
D: -
J: TRBJ2-5
V: TRBV9
size: -

DNA: TGTGCCAGTAGTACCTTGGTGAGGAACACCGGGGAGCTGTTTTTT
CDR3: CASSTLVRNTGELFF
D: -
J: TRBJ2-2
V: TRBV19
size: -

DNA: TGTGCCAGCTCAGCTACAGGAGGGACAGCTGAAGCTTTCTTT
CDR3: CASSATGGTAEAFF
D: TRBD1
J: TRBJ1-1
V: TRBV18
size: few

DNA: TGCGCCAGCAGCTTGGGACTAGCGAACGGTGAGCAGTTCTTC
CDR3: CASSLGLANGEQFF
D: TRBD2
J: TRBJ2-1
V: TRBV5-1
size: -

DNA: TGTGCCAGCAGCTCAACAGGGCCCTCCTATAATTCACCCCTCCACTTT
CDR3: CASSSTGPSYNSPLHF
D: -
J: TRBJ1-6
V: TRBV7-2
size: few

DNA: TGTGCCAGTAGTATGATGGGACAGGGTGATGGCTACACCTTC
CDR3: CASSMMGQGDGYTF
D: TRBD1
J: TRBJ1-2
V: TRBV19
size: few

DNA: TGTGCCAGCAGCTCCGGGACACGATATGGCTACACCTTC
CDR3: CASSSGTRYGYTF
D: -
J: TRBJ1-2
V: TRBV7-2
size: -

DNA: TGCGCCAGCAGCCGCGGACAGGGGGGAGATGAGCAGTTCTTC
CDR3: CASSRGQGGDEQFF
D: TRBD1
J: TRBJ2-1
V: TRBV4-1
size: few

DNA: TGTGCCAGCAGCCGAGGGTGGTCCAAAAACATTCAGTACTTC
CDR3: CASSRGWSKNIQYF
D: -
J: TRBJ2-4
V: TRBV6-5
size: -

DNA: TGTGCCAGCAGCCTCCAGGGGGCTGACTTAGAGTCACCCCTCCACTTT
CDR3: CASSLQGADLESPLHF
D: TRBD1
J: TRBJ1-6
V: TRBV7-3
size: -

DNA: TGTGCCAGCTCACCACTAGGGACAGCGAACACTGAAGCTTTCTTT
CDR3: CASSPLGTANTEAFF
D: TRBD1
J: TRBJ1-1
V: TRBV18
size: -

DNA: TGTGCCAGCAGCCGCGGACTAGCGGGAGCCGATACGCAGTATTTT
CDR3: CASSRGLAGADTQYF
D: TRBD2
J: TRBJ2-3
V: TRBV7-2
size: few

DNA: TGTGCCAGCAGCCCACGTGGCCGGACAGGGTCGGTGCAGTACTTC
CDR3: CASSPRGRTGSVQYF
D: TRBD1
J: TRBJ2-7
V: TRBV7-2
size: few

DNA: TGTGCCTGGAGCGGGGACTACTTATACGAGCAGTACTTC
CDR3: CAWSGDYLYEQYF
D: TRBD2
J: TRBJ2-7
V: TRBV30
size: -

DNA: TGTGCCGGTGGAGCGGGCGGATGGCAACTGTTTTTT
CDR3: CAGGAGGWQLFF
D: -
J: TRBJ1-4
V: TRBV2
size: -

DNA: TGTGCTAGCAGCACGGACTCGGCGGGGTACAATGAGCAGTTCTTC
CDR3: CASSTDSAGYNEQFF
D: -
J: TRBJ2-1
V: TRBV7-7
size: few

DNA: TGTGCCAGCTCATCGGCGGACAGGGGTGGCGGAGGCTACACCTTC
CDR3: CASSSADRGGGGYTF
D: TRBD1
J: TRBJ1-2
V: TRBV18
size: few

DNA: TGTGCCAGCACCCCCCAGCGGGGGGGCTACGAGCAGTACTTC
CDR3: CASTPQRGGYEQYF
D: TRBD2
J: TRBJ2-7
V: TRBV7-2
size: -

DNA: TGTGCCAGCAGCCAACCCAGGGGGTACCAAGAGACCCAGTACTTC
CDR3: CASSQPRGYQETQYF
D: TRBD1
J: TRBJ2-5
V: TRBV14
size: -

DNA: TGTGCCAGCAGAGCTTCCGGGACAGGGAGTTCACCCCTCCACTTT
CDR3: CASRASGTGSSPLHF
D: TRBD1
J: TRBJ1-6
V: TRBV6-5
size: few